These 13 T cell receptor beta chains came from one sample sequenced in a study of shared clonotypes between healthy human individuals. TCRdb's table, derived via immunoSEQ multiplex PCR, lists solely in-frame clones and lacks some. The table has about 2.3 million clones, less than 95% seen once; the top ten hold about 0.41%. The specimen was naive CD4+ T cells from PBMCs. Subset in this sample: CD45RA+ positively selected. These receptors were collected from a man between 18 and 29 years old in good health. Some clones in this sample may be carry-over from other donors' samples.

The rearrangement joins TRBV9 to TRBJ2-5, with unresolved D. The germline V gene encodes CDR1 SGDLS and CDR2 YYNGEE. Trimming shortened V by 4 bases and J by 5 bases, and 12 bases separated the two germline ends. The CDR3 consists of 13 residues. The CDR3 nucleotides are TGTGCCAGCAGCACCCCTTACGAGGAGACCCAGTACTTC. Protein sequence: CASSTPYEETQYF.

This chain joins TRBV6-5 and TRBJ2-7; 10 bases map to TRBD2. The germline gives CDR1 MNHEY, CDR2 SVGAGI. This CDR3 is 16 amino acids long. V was clipped by 2 bases and J by 0 bases; unmatched bases: 4. In DNA form, the CDR3 reads TGTGCCAGCAGTTACAATCTAGCGGGAGCCTCCTACGAGCAGTACTTC. Amino acids: CASSYNLAGASYEQYF.

The chain recombines TRBV4-1 with TRBJ2-2, with 9 bases matching TRBD2. The trim removed 1 base at V and 2 bases at J, leaving 5 bases unmatched. The germline V gene has CDR1 MGHRA and CDR2 YSYEKL. The CDR3 spans 17 residues. CDR3 residues: CASSQGVTSGNTGELFF. The CDR3 nucleotides are TGCGCCAGCAGCCAAGGGGTGACTAGCGGAAACACCGGGGAGCTGTTTTTT.

About this clone: This sample includes further DNA sequences coding for the same CDR3. The chain employs TRBV7-9 and TRBJ2-6; no clear D gene. This CDR3 is built from 15 residues. Germline values: CDR1 SEHNR, CDR2 FQNEAQ (reference sequence). V shed 1 base and J shed 0 bases, with 4 bases lying between them. The CDR3 coding sequence is TGTGCCAGCAGCTTAGAAAGCTCTGGGGCCAACGTCCTGACTTTC. As protein: CASSLESSGANVLTF.

The chain carries TRBV6-6 and TRBJ1-1, with D hard to call. This CDR3 is built from 12 residues. Trimming left V 6 bases short and J 1 base short, with 6 bases between. Germline V gene sequence: CDR1 MNHNY, CDR2 SVGAGI (reference sequence). The CDR3 is CASSQRNTEAFF. The CDR3 DNA is TGTGCCAGCAGCCAGAGGAACACTGAAGCTTTCTTT.

The genes are TRBV28 and TRBJ1-2, with D possibly being TRBD1 (5 bases). Germline V gene sequence: CDR1 MDHEN, CDR2 SYDVKM. The CDR3 extends over 15 amino acids. V was pared by 1 base and J by 4 bases, with 13 bases between. In DNA, the CDR3 is TGTGCCAGCAGTTTATCGGGGGTTAAGGGCTATGGCTACACCTTC. Translated, it gives CASSLSGVKGYGYTF.

The chain is built from TRBV7-6 and TRBJ2-2; the match to TRBD1 covers 7 bases. After removal of 1 base from V and 8 bases from J, the junction contained 7 bases not matched to a gene. The CDR3 has 15 amino acids. Germline V gives CDR1 SGHVS, CDR2 FNYEAQ. The CDR3 here is CASSLVPGGSGELFF. The CDR3 DNA sequence: TGTGCCAGCAGCTTAGTACCAGGGGGAAGTGGGGAGCTGTTTTTT.

The chain links TRBV7-2 to TRBJ2-7, with 9 bases matching TRBD2. Trimming cost V 3 bases and J 5 bases; bases outside gene matches: 8. This CDR3 is 15 amino acids long. In germline, CDR1 is SGHTA, CDR2 FQGNSA. The CDR3 coding sequence is TGTGCCAGCAGCTTTAGGCCGCGGGAGGGTAACGAGCAGTACTTC. It translates to CASSFRPREGNEQYF.

This chain joins TRBV5-1 and TRBJ2-6; 11 bases fit TRBD1. Germline V gene lookup returns CDR1 SGHRS and CDR2 YFSETQ. With V trimmed by 0 bases and J by 1 base, 6 bases remained unmatched. The CDR3 covers 19 residues. The CDR3 is CASSLGDRGSNSGANVLTF. The CDR3 DNA follows: TGCGCCAGCAGCTTGGGGGACAGGGGGTCCAATTCTGGGGCCAACGTCCTGACTTTC.

This clone was seen only once. This chain uses TRBV6-1 with TRBJ1-2; maybe TRBD1 (6 bases). From germline, CDR1 is MNHNS and CDR2 SASEGT. CDR3 size: 14 residues. V was pared by 3 bases and J by 7 bases, with 15 bases between. CDR3 DNA: TGTGCCAGCAGTGAGGAGGACAGCCGAAGTGGCTACACCTTC. This encodes CASSEEDSRSGYTF.

J is TRBJ1-2 and V is TRBV7-2; the match to TRBD1 covers 8 bases. CDR3 size: 13 residues. Germline CDR1 SGHTA, CDR2 FQGNSA. The V gene end was trimmed by 2 bases and the J gene end by 7 bases; junction bases not matched to a gene: 3. The CDR3 loop reads CASSLRQGAGYTF. The CDR3 coding sequence is TGTGCCAGCAGCTTACGGCAGGGGGCTGGCTACACCTTC.

In its sample, this clone was seen once. The chain carries TRBV7-8 and TRBJ1-6, with 8 bases fitting TRBD1. V lost 5 bases, J lost 0 bases, and 15 bases stayed unmatched. This CDR3 spans 20 amino acids. Germline V CDR1 and CDR2: SGHVS, FQNEAQ. The CDR3 protein is CASSLSPQGAFDSYNSPLHF. The CDR3 nucleotides are TGTGCCAGCAGCCTCTCCCCCCAGGGGGCATTCGACTCCTATAATTCACCCCTCCACTTT.

The chain couples TRBV10-3 to TRBJ2-1, with TRBD2 matching over 11 bases. Trimming at V came to 4 bases and at J to 7 bases, leaving 6 bases not matched to a gene. Germline V gene sequence: CDR1 ENHRY, CDR2 SYGVKD. CDR3 size: 15 residues. The CDR3 is CAISGLAGLGNEQFF. CDR3 nucleotide sequence: TGTGCCATCAGTGGACTAGCGGGATTGGGAAATGAGCAGTTCTTC.